This TCR beta chain was recorded in a study of blood T cell repertoires in COVID-19. Overall study context: Specimens from acute and convalescent COVID-19 originated in the United States, Italy and Spain.

In its sample, this clone was seen once. Authors' methods: Reference gene primers were amplified, and this amplification served to estimate nucleated cell counts. This table comes from immunoSEQ multiplex PCR, and its TCRdb copy is limited to in-frame clones, with some not included. Clone size and V and J calls were adopted from that table, with D and trimming inferred from the DNA. The data show about 58,000 clones, approximately 90% seen once. Trimming cost V 0 bases and J 8 bases, with 11 bases left between them. The CDR3 has 14 amino acids. Germline V gene data show CDR1 as GTSNPN and CDR2 as SVGIG (reference sequence).

The sequenced sample was peripheral blood. This TCR was recovered from a woman aged 60-75 years with active COVID-19. V is TRBV30 and J is TRBJ1-6, with D possibly TRBD1 on 6 matching bases. CDR3 in DNA: TGTGCCTGGAGTGTGACAGGAGGTCATTCACCCCTCCACTTT. Translation: CAWSVTGGHSPLHF.